This T cell receptor (beta chain) came from a study of OX40 agonist ivuxolimab in advanced cancers. About the study as a whole: Ivuxolimab was an agonistic, fully human IgG2 monoclonal antibody directed against OX40 (CD134), a costimulatory receptor. Of the roughly 52 patients in dose escalation, about 20 had hepatocellular carcinoma, roughly 15 had melanoma, 9 had renal cell carcinoma and 9 had head and neck cancer. The paper describes the monotherapy dose-escalation part (N of about 57 patients) of the phase I trial of ivuxolimab. Patients were allowed to have had prior anti-PD-1, anti-PD-L1 or anti-CTLA-4 therapy, and 40% of the dose-escalation patients had previously received checkpoint inhibitors. The purpose of peripheral TCRbeta sequencing was to test whether ivuxolimab changed TCR sequence diversity and led to clonal T-cell expansion. Partial responses were achieved by three dose-escalation patients, of whom one had hepatocellular carcinoma and two had cutaneous melanoma. The dose-escalation cohort was over 70% male with a mean age of about 54 years, ranging from roughly 23 to 80. Intravenous ivuxolimab was administered to patients every 2 weeks at six dose levels: 0.01, 0.1, 0.3, 1.5, 3 and 10 mg/kg. Overall study outcomes, separate from this receptor: The antigen specificity of the peripheral T cells that underwent clonal expansion was not determined. Low levels of normalized T-cell clonal expansion were also seen in some patients who did not respond. Clonal expansion of both CD4+ and CD8+ blood T cells was observed from baseline to week 6 at doses 0.1 to 3.0 mg/kg. After ivuxolimab, more expanded clones were found on average in CD8+ T cells than in CD4+ T cells. Partial responders in the 0.1-3.0 mg/kg groups had among the lowest normalized peripheral clonal expansion, especially among CD8+ T cells.

The trial excluded patients who had a history of autoimmune disease or were on systemic immunosuppression. Peripheral blood for TCR sequencing was drawn from every dose cohort at baseline, at cycle 4 day 1 and at cycle 7 day 1. The samples were drawn from a first-in-human, open-label, multicenter phase I dose-escalation trial of ivuxolimab. Adults with locally advanced or metastatic head and neck squamous cell, hepatocellular, melanoma or renal cell carcinoma were enrolled in the trial. Before TCR sequencing, CD4+ T cells and CD8+ T cells were sorted from peripheral blood as separate populations. This clone was seen only once. No cognate antigen has been identified for it. Base qualities were left out, and no much larger clone turns up one base away. To sequence the TCRbeta CDR3 region, genomic DNA was isolated from the sorted cells. The immunoSEQ Assay was used for sequencing of TCRbeta CDR3 regions. TCRdb stores this immuneACCESS table with in-frame sequences only. Part of the clones is absent; in the studies checked, under half of the shortfall reflects unresolved V genes, and no reason is known for the rest. The table for this sample lists 15,000 to 17,000 clones; around 80% of them were counted only once. The ten largest clones add up to around 40% of the sample.

Taken from cysteine to phenylalanine, the CDR3 has 15 residues. The retained sequence is limited to the CDR3, 45 bases, with the frame set at the first base. Relative to germline, V is missing 6 bases and J is missing 2 bases, with 8 bases of the junction outside any gene match. The germline V gene (reference sequence) specifies LNHDA as CDR1 and SQIVND as CDR2. The rearrangement combines TRBV19 with TRBJ2-3; 7 of the junction bases match TRBD2. Source: CD4+ or CD8+ T cells sorted from blood, taken in a trial of the OX40 agonist ivuxolimab. The receptor was isolated from an adult with an advanced solid tumor such as melanoma, head and neck, liver or kidney cancer. The DNA reads as follows: TGTGCCAGTAGCCCGGGGGAGCGGGACACAGATACGCAGTATTTT. It specifies CASSPGERDTDTQYF. Here the CDR3 is joined to the reference TRBV19 and TRBJ2-3 genes, and the full variable domain is: DGGITQSPKYLFRKEGQNVTLSCEQNLNHDAMYWYRQDPGQGLRLIYYSQIVNDFQKGDIAEGYSVSREKKESFPLTVTSAQKNPTAFYLCASSPGERDTDTQYFGPGTRLTVL.